In its sample, the clone carrying this T cell receptor beta chain was seen many times. The antigen is unknown. The data stem from a study of T-cell reconstitution after alpha-beta-depleted transplantation in children. Study outcomes and limitations: One year post-transplant, T-cell counts and diversity were largely derived from T cells produced anew. Day-60 TCRbeta diversity that was high in some patients was derived from surviving recipient T cells and thymic progenitors. Reported findings indicate that, about two months after transplant, alpha-beta T cells came from several hundred expanded clones, which were derived from non-depleted graft cells.

This CDR3 has 15 amino acids. Germline-derived CDR1 and CDR2 are PRHDT and FYEKMQ (reference sequence). Unmatched junction bases numbered 2, after V lost 1 base and J lost 2 bases. The TCRbeta library was prepared with unique molecular identifiers. TCRdb processed the PCR reads anew with MiXCR; each CDR3 protein has one entry. The sample includes about 200,000 distinct CDR3 sequences, roughly 6.5% seen only once; the top ten take 4.5%. Source: PBMCs, taken before TCRalphabeta/CD19-depleted stem cell transplant. The source is a girl under three years old with combined immunodeficiency, due to receive a stem cell transplant. The chain combines TRBV13 with TRBJ2-7; TRBD1 aligns across 10 bases. For the CDR3, the DNA is TGTGCCAGCAGCTTAGAAGGACAGGGGGCCTACGAGCAGTACTTC. Translated, it gives CASSLEGQGAYEQYF.